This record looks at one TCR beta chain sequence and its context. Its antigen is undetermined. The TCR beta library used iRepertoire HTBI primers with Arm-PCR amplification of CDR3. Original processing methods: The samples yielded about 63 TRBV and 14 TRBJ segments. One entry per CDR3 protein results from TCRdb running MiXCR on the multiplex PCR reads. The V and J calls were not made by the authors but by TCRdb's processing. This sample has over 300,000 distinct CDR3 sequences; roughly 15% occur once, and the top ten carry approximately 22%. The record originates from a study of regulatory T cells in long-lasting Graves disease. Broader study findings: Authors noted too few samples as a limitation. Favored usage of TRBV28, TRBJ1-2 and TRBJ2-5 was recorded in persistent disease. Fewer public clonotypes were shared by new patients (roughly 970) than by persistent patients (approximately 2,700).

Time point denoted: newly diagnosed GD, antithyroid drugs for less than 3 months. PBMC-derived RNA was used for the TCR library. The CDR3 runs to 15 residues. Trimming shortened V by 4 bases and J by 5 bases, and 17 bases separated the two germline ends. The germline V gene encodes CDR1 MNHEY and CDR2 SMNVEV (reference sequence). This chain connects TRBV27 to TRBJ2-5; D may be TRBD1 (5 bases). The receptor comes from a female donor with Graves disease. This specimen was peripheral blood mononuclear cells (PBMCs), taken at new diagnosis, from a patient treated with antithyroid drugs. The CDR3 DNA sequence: TGTGCCAGCAGTTCACACCAGGGCCAGGCGGAGACCCAGTACTTC. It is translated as CASSSHQGQAETQYF.